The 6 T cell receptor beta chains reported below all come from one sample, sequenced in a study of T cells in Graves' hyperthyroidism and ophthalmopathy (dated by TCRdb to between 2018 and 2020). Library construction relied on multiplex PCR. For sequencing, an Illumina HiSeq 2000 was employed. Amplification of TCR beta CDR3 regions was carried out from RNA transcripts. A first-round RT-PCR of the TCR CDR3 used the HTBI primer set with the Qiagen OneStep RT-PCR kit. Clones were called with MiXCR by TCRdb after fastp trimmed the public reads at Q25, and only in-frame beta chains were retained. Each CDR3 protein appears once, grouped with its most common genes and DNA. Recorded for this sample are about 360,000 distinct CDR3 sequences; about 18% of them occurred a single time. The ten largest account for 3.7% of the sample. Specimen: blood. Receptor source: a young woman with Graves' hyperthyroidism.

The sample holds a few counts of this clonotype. The DNA for the CDR3 is TGTGCCACCACGGTAGGGCAGGGGTATTCCGGGGAGCTGTTTTTT. Its protein product is CATTVGQGYSGELFF. The V gene is TRBV3-1, the J gene TRBJ2-2; TRBD1 might be the D (6 bases). The CDR3 runs to 15 residues. V was trimmed by 10 bases and J by 6 bases, leaving 21 bases between them. Germline CDR1 reads LGHDT; CDR2 reads YNNKEL (reference sequence).

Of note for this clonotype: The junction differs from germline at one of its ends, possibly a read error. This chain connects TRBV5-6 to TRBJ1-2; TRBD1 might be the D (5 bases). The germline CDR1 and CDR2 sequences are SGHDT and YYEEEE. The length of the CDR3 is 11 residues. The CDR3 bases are TGTGCCAGCGGGGGTAACGATGGCTACACCTTC. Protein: CASGGNDGYTF.

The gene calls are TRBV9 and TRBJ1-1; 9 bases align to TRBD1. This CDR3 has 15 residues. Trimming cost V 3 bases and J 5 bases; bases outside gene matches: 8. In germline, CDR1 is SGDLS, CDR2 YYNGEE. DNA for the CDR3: TGTGCCAGCAGCGAGCGACAGGGGGTGGGTACTGAAGCTTTCTTT. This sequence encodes CASSERQGVGTEAFF.

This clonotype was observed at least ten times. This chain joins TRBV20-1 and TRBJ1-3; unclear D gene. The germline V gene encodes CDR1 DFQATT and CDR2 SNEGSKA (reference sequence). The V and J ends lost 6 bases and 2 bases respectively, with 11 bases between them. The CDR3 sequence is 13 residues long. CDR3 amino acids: CSAPDGAGNTIYF. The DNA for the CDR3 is TGCAGTGCCCCGGATGGGGCTGGAAACACCATATATTTT.

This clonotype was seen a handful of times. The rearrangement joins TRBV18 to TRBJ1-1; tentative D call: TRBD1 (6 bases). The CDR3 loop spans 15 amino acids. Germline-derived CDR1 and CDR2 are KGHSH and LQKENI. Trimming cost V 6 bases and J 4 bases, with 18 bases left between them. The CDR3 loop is CASSRGGGSGTEAFF. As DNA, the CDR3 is TGTGCCAGCTCCCGCGGAGGGGGAAGTGGCACTGAAGCTTTCTTT. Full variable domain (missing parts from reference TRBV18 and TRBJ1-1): NAGVMQNPRHLVRRRGQEARLRCSPMKGHSHVYWYRQLPEEGLKFMVYLQKENIIDESGMPKERFSAEFPKEGPSILRIQQVVRGDSAAYFCASSRGGGSGTEAFFGQGTRLTVV.

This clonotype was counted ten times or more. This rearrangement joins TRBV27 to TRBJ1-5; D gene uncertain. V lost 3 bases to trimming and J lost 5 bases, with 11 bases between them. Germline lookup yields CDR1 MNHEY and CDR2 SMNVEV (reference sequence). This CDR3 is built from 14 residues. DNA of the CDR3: TGTGCCAGCAGTTTTGGAGGCGGGTATCAGCCCCAGCATTTT. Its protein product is CASSFGGGYQPQHF.